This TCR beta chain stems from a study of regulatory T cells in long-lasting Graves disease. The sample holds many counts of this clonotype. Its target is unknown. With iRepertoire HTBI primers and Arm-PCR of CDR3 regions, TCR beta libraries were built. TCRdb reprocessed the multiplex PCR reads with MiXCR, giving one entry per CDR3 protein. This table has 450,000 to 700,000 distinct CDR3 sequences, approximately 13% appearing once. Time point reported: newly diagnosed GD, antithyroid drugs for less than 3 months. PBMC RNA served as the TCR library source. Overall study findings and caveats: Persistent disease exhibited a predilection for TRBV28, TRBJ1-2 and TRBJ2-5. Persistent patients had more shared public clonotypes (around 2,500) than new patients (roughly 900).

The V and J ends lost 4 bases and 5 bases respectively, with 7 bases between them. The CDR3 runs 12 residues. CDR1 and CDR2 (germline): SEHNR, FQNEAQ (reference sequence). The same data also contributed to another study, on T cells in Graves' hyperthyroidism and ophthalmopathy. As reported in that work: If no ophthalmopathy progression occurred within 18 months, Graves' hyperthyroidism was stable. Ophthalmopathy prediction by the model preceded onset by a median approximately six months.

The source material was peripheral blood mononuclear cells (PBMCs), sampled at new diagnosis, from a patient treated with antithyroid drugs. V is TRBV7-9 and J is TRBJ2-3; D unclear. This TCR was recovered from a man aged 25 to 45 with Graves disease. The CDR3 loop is CASSSEIDTQYF. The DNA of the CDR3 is TGTGCCAGCAGCTCCGAAATAGATACGCAGTATTTT.